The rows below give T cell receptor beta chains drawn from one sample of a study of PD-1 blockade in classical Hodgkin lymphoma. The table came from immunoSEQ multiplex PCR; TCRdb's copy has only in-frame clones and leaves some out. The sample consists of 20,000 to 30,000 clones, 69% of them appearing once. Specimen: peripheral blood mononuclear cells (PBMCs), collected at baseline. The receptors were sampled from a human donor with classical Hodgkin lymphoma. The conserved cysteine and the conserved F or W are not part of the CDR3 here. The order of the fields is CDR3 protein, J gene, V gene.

ASALSGSYNEQF,TRBJ2-1,TRBV6-5
ASSLGPQAEAF,TRBJ1-1,TRBV5-1
ASSLDTDPYGYT,TRBJ1-2,TRBV5-6
ATSREPGLAGQETQY,TRBJ2-5,TRBV15
ASSPGQGLNTEAF,TRBJ1-1,TRBV7-9
ASSLDSYSGANVLT,TRBJ2-6,TRBV2
ASSPEGRGSIHTEQF,TRBJ2-1,TRBV18
ASTADGLSNTEAF,TRBJ1-1,TRBV7-9
ASSSRSGAKVTGELF,TRBJ2-2,TRBV7-9
ASSRQGWGYT,TRBJ1-2,TRBV28
ASSPDSEQY,TRBJ2-7,TRBV18
ASSPMDIAIYGYT,TRBJ1-2,TRBV7-9
ASSWDKFNYGYT,TRBJ1-2,TRBV18
ASSNLGQKYGYT,TRBJ1-2,TRBV19
ASSFGELALNEQF,TRBJ2-1,TRBV5-1
ASTRGTAVYNEQF,TRBJ2-1,TRBV7-9